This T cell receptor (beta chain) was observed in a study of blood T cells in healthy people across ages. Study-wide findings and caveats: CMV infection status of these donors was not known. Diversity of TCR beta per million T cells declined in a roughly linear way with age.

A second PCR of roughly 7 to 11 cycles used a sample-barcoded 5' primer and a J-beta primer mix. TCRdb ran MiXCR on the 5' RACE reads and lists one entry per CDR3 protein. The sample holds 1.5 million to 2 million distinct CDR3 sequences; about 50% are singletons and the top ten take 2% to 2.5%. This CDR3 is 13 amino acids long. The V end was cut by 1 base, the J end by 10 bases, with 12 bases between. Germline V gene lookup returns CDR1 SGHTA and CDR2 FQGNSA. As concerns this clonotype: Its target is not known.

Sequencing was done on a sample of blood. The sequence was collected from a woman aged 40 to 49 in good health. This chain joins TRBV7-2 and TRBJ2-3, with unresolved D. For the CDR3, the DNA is TGTGCCAGCAGCTTAGAATGGGGAATGTCGCAGTATTTT. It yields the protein CASSLEWGMSQYF.